The 10 T cell receptor beta chains below all came from one sample that was sequenced in a study of tissue T cells after allogeneic stem cell transplantation. The data were produced by immunoSEQ multiplex PCR, yet TCRdb's version contains in-frame clones alone and is incomplete. The table has about 22,000 clones, around 77% seen once; the top ten hold 0.65% to 0.75%. Sequencing input: spleen. These TCRs come from a female BALB/c mouse in good health. Strain MHC haplotype: H2-d.

With respect to this clone: The listed genes are named as in mouse. The sequence runs out 1 residue before the end of the CDR3; the remainder is reconstructed from the germline J gene. V and J are TRBV13-3 and TRBJ2-1, with 10 bases aligning to TRBD1. The germline V gene has CDR1 NNHDY and CDR2 SYVADS. The J segment lost 5 bases and the V segment lost 0 bases, leaving 5 bases of the junction unmatched. This CDR3 comprises 16 residues. The CDR3 loop reads CASSDAGTGVDAEQFF. CDR3 DNA, as far as it was read: TGTGCCAGCAGTGATGCCGGGACAGGGGTTGATGCTGAGCAGTTC.

Comments on this clone: The germline and genes are mouse ones. Coverage ceases 1 residue before the CDR3 finishes, and the germline J gene fills in the end. This rearrangement joins TRBV13-2 to TRBJ2-4, with D possibly TRBD1 on 5 matching bases. V was cut by 0 bases and J by 5 bases, with 10 bases left in between. In germline, CDR1 is NNHNN, CDR2 SYGAGS (reference sequence). The CDR3 runs 14 residues. Here the CDR3 reads CASGDATEINTLYF. CDR3 DNA (partial): TGTGCCAGCGGTGATGCGACAGAAATAAACACCTTGTAC.

The sample holds a few counts of this clone. Each gene name is a mouse one. The sequenced fragment ends 1 residue before the CDR3 boundary, so the rest is inferred from the germline J gene. The chain combines TRBV14 with TRBJ1-3; TRBD1 matches at 9 bases. Germline lookup yields CDR1 SGHDT and CDR2 FRDEAV. The V and J ends lost 5 bases and 2 bases, in that order; junction bases with no gene match: 5. CDR3 size: 15 residues. CDR3 sequence reads: CASSLRDRAGNTLYF. CDR3 bases read: TGTGCCAGCAGCCTCCGGGACAGGGCTGGAAATACGCTCTAT.

Only a few counts were recorded for this clone. The gene names here belong to mouse. The CDR3 bases that were read are TGTGCTAGCAGTTCAGACAGGGCTGAACAGTAC. As protein: CASSSDRAEQY. The whole CDR3 sequence reads CASSSDRAEQYF. This chain uses TRBV17 with TRBJ2-7, with 7 bases identical to TRBD1. The read halts 1 residue ahead of the CDR3 end, with the missing end drawn from the germline J gene. Germline trimming cut 5 bases from V and 6 bases from J; bases unmatched to any gene: 4. The germline CDR1 and CDR2 sequences are MNHDT and YYDKIL. The CDR3 loop spans 12 amino acids.

To note about this clone: Germline and genes here are mouse. The CDR3 here is CASSYLGGSAEQFF. The sequenced CDR3 bases are TGTGCCAGCAGCTATTTGGGGGGCTCTGCTGAGCAGTTC. This chain uses TRBV4 with TRBJ2-1; perhaps TRBD2 as D (7 bases). The read comes to an end 1 residue before the CDR3 does, leaving the germline J gene to fill in the end. V lost 3 bases to trimming and J lost 6 bases, with 12 bases between them. Germline CDR1 and CDR2: LGHDT and YNNKQL (reference sequence). There are 14 residues in the CDR3.

As for this clone: The gene names here belong to mouse. This specimen includes other DNA sequences encoding the same CDR3. The CDR3 is CASSQTGGNYAEQFF. The sequenced part of the CDR3 DNA is TGTGCCAGCAGCCAGACTGGGGGGAACTATGCTGAGCAGTTC. The chain combines TRBV5 with TRBJ2-1, with TRBD2 matching 10 bases. The observed sequence ends 1 residue before the CDR3 terminus, with the missing tail filled in from the germline J gene. After removal of 3 bases from V and 1 base from J, the junction contained 0 bases not matched to a gene. The CDR3 spans 15 residues. CDR1 LGHNA and CDR2 YNLKQL come from the germline V gene (reference sequence).

With respect to this clone: Gene names and germline refer to mouse. The CDR3 end is not reached by the read, which stops 1 residue before it; the germline J gene fills it in. Within the sample, other DNA sequences also encode this same CDR3. V is TRBV13-2 and J is TRBJ2-2, with 11 bases identical to TRBD2. Germline V gene sequence: CDR1 NNHNN, CDR2 SYGAGS (reference sequence). V lost 3 bases and J lost 2; bases outside the gene matches: 0. The CDR3 is 15 residues long. The CDR3 protein is CASGGTGGNTGQLYF. Incomplete CDR3 DNA: TGTGCCAGCGGTGGGACTGGGGGGAACACCGGGCAGCTCTAC.

Remarks on this clone: Gene labels here are mouse ones. The CDR3 extends 1 residue past the end of the read, so its final part is completed from the germline J gene. The J gene is TRBJ2-1, the V gene TRBV19, with TRBD1 matching over 11 bases. CDR1 is FNHDT, CDR2 SITEND, per germline (reference sequence). After removal of 4 bases from V and 5 bases from J, the junction contained 5 bases not matched to a gene. The CDR3 spans 15 residues. The CDR3 sequence: CASSFRDRGNAEQFF. Partial CDR3 DNA: TGTGCCAGCAGTTTTCGGGACAGGGGGAATGCTGAGCAGTTC.

The table lists this clone with a few counts. The germline and genes are mouse ones. The CDR3 goes on 1 residue after the read ends, and that part is filled in from the germline J gene. This chain uses TRBV4 with TRBJ2-7; D uncertain. Germline CDR1 and CDR2: LGHDT and YNNKQL (reference sequence). V was shortened by 5 bases and J by 0 bases, with 2 bases between the two germline ends. This CDR3 comprises 11 residues. The CDR3 sequence is CASSNSYEQYF. Incomplete CDR3 DNA: TGTGCCAGCAGCAACTCCTATGAACAGTAC.

In regard to this clone: Each gene name is a mouse one. The read stops 1 residue short of the end of the CDR3; the missing end is completed from the germline J gene. V usage is TRBV13-2 and J usage is TRBJ2-5, with a possible D match to TRBD2 (6 bases). Trimming cost V 0 bases and J 3 bases, with 11 bases left between them. Germline assignment: CDR1 NNHNN and CDR2 SYGAGS (reference sequence). The CDR3 totals 15 residues. The CDR3 is CASGDVGERQDTQYF. CDR3 DNA (partial): TGTGCCAGCGGTGATGTGGGGGAGAGGCAAGACACCCAGTAC.